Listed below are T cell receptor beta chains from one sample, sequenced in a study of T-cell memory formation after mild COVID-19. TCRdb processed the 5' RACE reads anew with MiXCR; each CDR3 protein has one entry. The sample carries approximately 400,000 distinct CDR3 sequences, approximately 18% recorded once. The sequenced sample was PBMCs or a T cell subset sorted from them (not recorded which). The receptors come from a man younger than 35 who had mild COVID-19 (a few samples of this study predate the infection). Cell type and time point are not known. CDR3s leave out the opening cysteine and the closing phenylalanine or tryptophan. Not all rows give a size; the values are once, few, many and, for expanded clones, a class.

CDR3 protein: SVQRDYGQF
J gene: TRBJ2-1
V gene: TRBV20-1
clone size: NA

CDR3 protein: ASSSSGQTTDTQY
J gene: TRBJ2-3
V gene: TRBV5-1
clone size: few

CDR3 protein: ASSPPGNQETQY
J gene: TRBJ2-5
V gene: TRBV7-9
clone size: NA

CDR3 protein: ASRTERQIGTQY
J gene: TRBJ2-5
V gene: TRBV25-1
clone size: few

CDR3 protein: ASSQTGAAGYT
J gene: TRBJ1-2
V gene: TRBV11-2
clone size: NA

CDR3 protein: ASSGGGPRRNEQF
J gene: TRBJ2-1
V gene: TRBV19
clone size: many

CDR3 protein: ASSQDNPAAGREKLF
J gene: TRBJ1-4
V gene: TRBV3-1
clone size: few

CDR3 protein: ASRQETEAF
J gene: TRBJ1-1
V gene: TRBV5-1
clone size: NA

CDR3 protein: ASSRPRTGNTEAF
J gene: TRBJ1-1
V gene: TRBV12-3/TRBV12-4
clone size: few

CDR3 protein: ASSPRQHHSYNEQF
J gene: TRBJ2-1
V gene: TRBV5-4
clone size: many

CDR3 protein: ARSGTDSNQPQH
J gene: TRBJ1-5
V gene: TRBV2
clone size: few

CDR3 protein: ASSQEHSGGQPQH
J gene: TRBJ1-5
V gene: TRBV4-3
clone size: NA

CDR3 protein: ASSHMPGANVLT
J gene: TRBJ2-6
V gene: TRBV4-1
clone size: few

CDR3 protein: ATLEARRSYNEQF
J gene: TRBJ2-1
V gene: TRBV15
clone size: NA

CDR3 protein: ASSWLGQGAEEQY
J gene: TRBJ2-7
V gene: TRBV6-5
clone size: few

CDR3 protein: ASSLTQGATSYYGYT
J gene: TRBJ1-2
V gene: TRBV6-5
clone size: NA

CDR3 protein: ASIRGQGARETQY
J gene: TRBJ2-5
V gene: TRBV6-6
clone size: NA

CDR3 protein: ASSETGTELNTEAF
J gene: TRBJ1-1
V gene: TRBV6-5
clone size: NA

CDR3 protein: ASSYGSASGDTQY
J gene: TRBJ2-3
V gene: TRBV6-2/TRBV6-3
clone size: few

CDR3 protein: ASSLATASSYNSPLH
J gene: TRBJ1-6
V gene: TRBV5-1
clone size: NA

CDR3 protein: SARNMYEQY
J gene: TRBJ2-7
V gene: TRBV20-1
clone size: few

CDR3 protein: SARGRF
J gene: TRBJ2-1
V gene: TRBV20-1
clone size: NA

CDR3 protein: ASSLTTENYGYT
J gene: TRBJ1-2
V gene: TRBV5-1
clone size: NA

CDR3 protein: ASMRGPEAF
J gene: TRBJ1-1
V gene: TRBV2
clone size: few

CDR3 protein: ASGDSPYEQY
J gene: TRBJ2-7
V gene: TRBV27
clone size: NA